This note documents a single TCR beta chain sequence. The antigen remains undetermined. These data originate in a study of shared clonotypes between healthy human individuals. Terminally differentiated effector memory CD45RA+ cells were excluded from the naive CD8 cells, which were CD45RO-negative and positively selected for CCR7. Study-level points and caveats: Sharing across four donors was highest in naive CD4 (around 5%) and lowest in memory CD8 (around 0.4%).

The germline V gene encodes CDR1 LNHDA and CDR2 SQIVND (reference sequence). The length of the CDR3 is 17 residues. The germline V and J ends were trimmed by 2 bases and 6 bases, with 19 bases remaining between them. Genomic DNA of each subset was evenly split across several immunoSEQ plates. Sequencing was performed with immunoSEQ multiplex PCR; in TCRdb, only in-frame clones are kept and a portion is missing. The sample has about 550,000 clones, just under 97% seen once; the top ten hold around 0.097%. The V call is TRBV19, the J call TRBJ2-2; D is tentatively TRBD1 or TRBD2 (5 bases each). Sample: naive CD8+ T cells sorted from blood. The TCR sequence derives from a young woman in good health. The CDR3 region has the DNA TGTGCCAGTAGTATATATGAGGGACCGGGACCTTCCGGGGAGCTGTTTTTT. It yields the protein CASSIYEGPGPSGELFF.